Each of the 15 T cell receptor beta chains below was sequenced from the same sample in a study of blood T cell repertoires in COVID-19. Produced via immunoSEQ multiplex PCR; TCRdb's table is partial and in-frame only. This sample has 260,000 or so clones, with 80% to 90% found just once. The sample comprised PBMCs or T cells enriched from blood (not recorded which). The receptor set was obtained from a woman aged 25 to 39 with acute COVID-19.

The chain is built from TRBV19 and TRBJ2-4; possibly TRBD1 for D (7 bases). Trimming removed 4 bases at V and 3 bases at J, with 13 bases between. From germline, CDR1 is LNHDA and CDR2 SQIVND (reference sequence). The CDR3 totals 15 residues. This chain's CDR3 is CASSSVRGDKNIQYF. CDR3 nucleotide sequence: TGTGCCAGTAGTAGCGTCAGGGGGGACAAAAACATTCAGTACTTC. Together with reference TRBV19 and TRBJ2-4, the CDR3 gives the full variable domain: DGGITQSPKYLFRKEGQNVTLSCEQNLNHDAMYWYRQDPGQGLRLIYYSQIVNDFQKGDIAEGYSVSREKKESFPLTVTSAQKNPTAFYLCASSSVRGDKNIQYFGAGTRLSVL.

This chain links TRBV2 with TRBJ1-2; TRBD1 aligns across 8 bases. With V trimmed by 11 bases and J by 4 bases, 9 bases remained unmatched. CDR3 length: 13 amino acids. From germline, CDR1 is SNHLY and CDR2 FYNNEI. CDR3 loop: CALGAGGIYGYTF. The CDR3, as DNA: TGTGCCCTAGGGGCAGGGGGCATCTATGGCTACACCTTC.

This sequence joins TRBV10-3 and TRBJ1-2; unclear D gene. V shed 4 bases and J shed 2 bases, with 8 bases lying between them. The CDR3 runs to 13 residues. Per the germline V gene, CDR1 is ENHRY and CDR2 is SYGVKD. CDR3 coding DNA: TGTGCCATCAGTGGCGCGGGGAACTATGGCTACACCTTC. Its translation: CAISGAGNYGYTF.

V usage is TRBV7-8 and J usage is TRBJ2-3; D gene unclear. V lost 1 base and J 0 bases, leaving 11 bases between the germline ends. Germline CDR1 reads SGHVS; CDR2 reads FQNEAQ. The CDR3 runs 16 residues. CDR3 sequence: CASSLGLQTSTDTQYF. Here the CDR3 DNA reads TGTGCCAGCAGCTTAGGTTTGCAAACTAGCACAGATACGCAGTATTTT. Complete variable domain (other parts from reference TRBV7-8 and TRBJ2-3): GAGVSQSPRYKVAKRGQDVALRCDPISGHVSLFWYQQALGQGPEFLTYFQNEAQLDKSGLPSDRFFAERPEGSVSTLKIQRTQQEDSAVYLCASSLGLQTSTDTQYFGPGTRLTVL.

J is TRBJ2-2 and V is TRBV19; 7 nucleotides align to TRBD1. CDR1 is LNHDA and CDR2 is SQIVND in the germline V gene (reference sequence). J was trimmed by 2 bases and V by 6 bases; bases with no gene match: 15. The CDR3 extends over 18 amino acids. For the CDR3, the DNA is TGTGCCAGTAGGCCCCTGGTAACGGGACAGATAAACACCGGGGAGCTGTTTTTT. This gives the protein CASRPLVTGQINTGELFF.

The gene calls are TRBV5-4 and TRBJ2-1, with 10 nucleotides matching TRBD1. V shed 4 bases and J 3 bases; nucleotides not matched to a gene: 10. The CDR3 contains 17 residues. Germline V gene sequence: CDR1 SGHNT, CDR2 YYREEE (reference sequence). The CDR3 here is CASSLPGQGILYNEQFF. CDR3 nucleotides: TGTGCCAGCAGCCTACCGGGACAGGGGATTCTCTACAATGAGCAGTTCTTC. The full variable domain, in which reference TRBV5-4 and TRBJ2-1 provide the parts outside the CDR3, is ETGVTQSPTHLIKTRGQQVTLRCSSQSGHNTVSWYQQALGQGPQFIFQYYREEENGRGNFPPRFSGLQFPNYSSELNVNALELDDSALYLCASSLPGQGILYNEQFFGPGTRLTVL.

The rearrangement links TRBV5-1 to TRBJ2-5; 10 bases are a match to TRBD1. The V segment lost 4 bases and the J segment 5 bases; nucleotides outside the gene matches: 11. The CDR3 length is 16 residues. CDR1 is SGHRS and CDR2 is YFSETQ in the germline V gene. The CDR3 DNA reads as TGCGCCAGCAGCACCGGGACAGGGGACGGAGCGGAGACCCAGTACTTC. This codes for CASSTGTGDGAETQYF.

The genes are TRBV5-1 and TRBJ2-5; TRBD1 agrees at 7 bases. V trimming: 3 bases; J trimming: 4 bases; junction bases outside the gene matches: 6. CDR1 SGHRS and CDR2 YFSETQ come from the germline V gene. This CDR3 is built from 14 residues. CDR3 loop: CASSWDRIPETQYF. CDR3 nucleotide sequence: TGCGCCAGCAGCTGGGACAGAATCCCAGAGACCCAGTACTTC.

This chain joins TRBV4-3 and TRBJ2-2; D is ambiguous. In germline, CDR1 is LGHNA, CDR2 YSLEER. The CDR3 extends over 17 amino acids. Trimming removed 5 bases at V and 6 bases at J, with 22 bases between. CDR3 sequence reads: CASSSVWLRQAAGELFF. As DNA, the CDR3 is TGCGCCAGCAGCTCGGTTTGGCTTCGGCAGGCAGCCGGGGAGCTGTTTTTT.

Details on this clone: A junction end diverges from the germline sequence, so it may reflect a read error. The V and J genes are TRBV7-7 and TRBJ2-1; TRBD2 aligns across 7 bases. The germline V gene has CDR1 SSHAT and CDR2 FNYEAQ (reference sequence). The CDR3 is 14 amino acids. This CDR3 reads CASSPGGGYNEQFF. The CDR3 DNA reads as TGTGCTAGCAGCCCTGGGGGGGGCTACAATGAGCAGTTCTTC.

The chain employs TRBV27 and TRBJ2-2; D is unclear. CDR3 length: 13 residues. Trimming stripped 6 bases from V and 0 bases from J, with 5 bases between. Germline lookup yields CDR1 MNHEY and CDR2 SMNVEV (reference sequence). CDR3 loop: CASSKTNTGELFF. CDR3 bases: TGTGCCAGCAGCAAAACGAACACCGGGGAGCTGTTTTTT.

The chain has TRBV5-5 and TRBJ1-1, with 7 nucleotides matching TRBD1. The CDR3 covers 14 residues. Trimming cost V 6 bases and J 0 bases; bases outside gene matches: 5. CDR1 SGHKS and CDR2 YYEKEE come from the germline V gene (reference sequence). This chain's CDR3 is CASTLTGLNTEAFF. CDR3 DNA: TGTGCCAGCACTCTGACAGGGCTGAACACTGAAGCTTTCTTT.

This chain connects TRBV4-2 to TRBJ2-2; 14 bases are shared with TRBD2. The CDR3 spans 20 residues. The V segment lost 2 bases and the J segment 1 base; nucleotides outside the gene matches: 9. The germline gives CDR1 LGHNA, CDR2 YNFKEQ. The CDR3 sequence is CASSQSLWTSGGKNTGELFF. The CDR3 nucleotides read TGTGCCAGCAGCCAATCCCTGTGGACTAGCGGGGGGAAGAACACCGGGGAGCTGTTTTTT.

The chain combines TRBV11-3 with TRBJ1-3; 9 bases align to TRBD1. CDR1 is SGHNT, CDR2 YENEEA, per germline. CDR3 length: 16 amino acids. The V gene end was trimmed by 4 bases and the J gene end by 0 bases; junction bases not matched to a gene: 4. Here the CDR3 reads CASSYRGQISGNTIYF. CDR3 coding DNA: TGTGCCAGCAGCTACAGGGGGCAAATCTCTGGAAACACCATATATTTT. Based on the CDR3 plus reference TRBV11-3 and TRBJ1-3, the full variable domain is EAGVVQSPRYKIIEKKQPVAFWCNPISGHNTLYWYLQNLGQGPELLIRYENEEAVDDSQLPKDRFSAERLKGVDSTLKIQPAELGDSAVYLCASSYRGQISGNTIYFGEGSWLTVV.

This clone was recorded only once. The V gene is TRBV3-1 (or the pseudogene TRBV3-2), the J gene TRBJ1-2; 7 nucleotides align to TRBD1. Germline CDR1 LGHDT, CDR2 YNNKEL (reference sequence). V gave up 4 bases and J gave up 4 bases; unmatched junction bases: 15. There are 17 residues in the CDR3. The CDR3 DNA reads TGTGCCAGCAGCCCGGGGGACAGACCTTCCCCAGCCTATGGCTACACCTTC. This encodes CASSPGDRPSPAYGYTF.